The 28 T cell receptor beta chains below were found in one sample sequenced in a study of response to subunit inactivated influenza vaccine. Each CDR3 protein is one row after TCRdb ran MiXCR on the RT-PCR reads. Of fewer than 700,000 distinct CDR3 sequences in the sample, 10% to 15% were seen once. Material: PBMCs from blood, obtained about 40 days after vaccination. The receptors originated from a man between 50 and 59 years old who received an inactivated influenza vaccine.

The chain couples TRBV7-2 to TRBJ2-2; D is perhaps TRBD1 (6 bases). Trimming cost V 1 base and J 5 bases, with 14 bases left between them. This CDR3 contains 16 residues. Germline assignment: CDR1 SGHTA and CDR2 FQGNSA. DNA for the CDR3: TGTGCCAGCAGCTTAGAGCTTGGCAGGGGAACCGGGGAGCTGTTTTTT. The encoded protein is CASSLELGRGTGELFF.

The chain has TRBV3-1 and TRBJ2-1; 8 bases line up with TRBD2. V was pared by 8 bases and J by 2 bases, with 20 bases of the junction left unmatched. The CDR3 is made up of 19 amino acids. Per germline, CDR1 LGHDT and CDR2 YNNKEL (reference sequence). Written as DNA, the CDR3 is TGTGCCAGCTGCTGCGGGTCTGTCGGCGGGAGGATACCCTACAATGAGCAGTTCTTC. The encoded protein is CASCCGSVGGRIPYNEQFF.

This clonotype was detected a few times. The J gene is TRBJ2-3, the V gene TRBV20-1, with D perhaps being TRBD1 or TRBD2 (5 bases each). Looked up from germline, CDR1 is DFQATT and CDR2 is SNEGSKA (reference sequence). The CDR3 is made up of 15 amino acids. Trimming left V 8 bases short and J 3 bases short, with 21 bases between. The CDR3 reads CSSLDRDRGTDTQYF. The CDR3 DNA follows: TGCAGTTCGCTAGATCGGGATAGGGGAACAGATACGCAGTATTTT.

This clonotype was recorded many times. The chain employs TRBV25-1 and TRBJ2-2, with a weak D call TRBD2 (7 bases). This CDR3 region has 16 residues. The V end was cut by 3 bases, the J end by 4 bases, with 15 bases between. CDR1 and CDR2 from the germline V gene are MGHDK and SYGVNS. Here the CDR3 DNA reads TGTGCCAGCAGTGACCTACAGGGCGGGGGCACCGGGGAGCTGTTTTTT. Protein product: CASSDLQGGGTGELFF. Supplemented by reference TRBV25-1 and TRBJ2-2, the full variable domain reads EADIYQTPRYLVIGTGKKITLECSQTMGHDKMYWYQQDPGMELHLIHYSYGVNSTEKGDLSSESTVSRIRTEHFPLTLESARPSHTSQYLCASSDLQGGGTGELFFGEGSRLTVL.

About this clonotype: One end of the junction fails to match germline, which may point to a read error. This chain uses TRBV24-1 with TRBJ2-1; tentatively, D is TRBD2 (5 bases). CDR3 size: 16 residues. Germline values: CDR1 KGHDR, CDR2 SFDVKD. The CDR3 DNA is TGTGCCACCAGTGATTTGCGTGGGGTTAGCGTCAGTGAGCTGTTCTTC. Encoded protein: CATSDLRGVSVSELFF.

This clonotype occurred a few times. V gene TRBV4-3 combines with J gene TRBJ2-1; 7 bases match TRBD2. CDR3 length equals 14 residues. Germline loops: CDR1 LGHNA, CDR2 YSLEER. V shed 4 bases and J 13 bases; nucleotides not matched to a gene: 13. In DNA form, the CDR3 reads TGCGCCAGCAGCCGAAATCGGGGCGCGGGAGAACAGTTCTTC. Residues: CASSRNRGAGEQFF.

The rearrangement links TRBV29-1 to TRBJ2-1; TRBD2 matches at 8 bases. The germline CDR1 and CDR2 sequences are SQVTM and ANQGSEA. There are 14 residues in the CDR3. The V and J ends lost 6 bases and 0 bases, in that order; junction bases with no gene match: 4. The CDR3 region is CSVAGTSSYNEQFF. The CDR3, as DNA: TGCAGCGTGGCCGGGACTAGCTCCTACAATGAGCAGTTCTTC.

This clonotype was seen a few times. This sequence joins TRBV20-1 and TRBJ2-5, with D perhaps TRBD1 or TRBD2 (5 bases each). Trimming pared 6 bases from V and 6 bases from J, leaving 20 bases between. The CDR3 totals 14 residues. Germline assignment: CDR1 DFQATT and CDR2 SNEGSKA (reference sequence). CDR3 nucleotide sequence: TGCAGTGCCGGGGATGGGGCTCGTGGGAAGACCCAGTACTTC. Translation: CSAGDGARGKTQYF.

This clonotype occurred a few times. The chain couples TRBV20-1 to TRBJ2-7, with TRBD1 matching over 11 bases. This CDR3 region has 14 residues. Germline values: CDR1 DFQATT, CDR2 SNEGSKA (reference sequence). With V trimmed by 5 bases and J by 4 bases, 7 bases remained unmatched. CDR3 DNA sequence: TGCAGTGCTGACCACCGGGACAGGGGGTACGAGCAGTACTTC. The encoded protein is CSADHRDRGYEQYF.

CDR3 loop: CASSLTLLGTGELFF. CDR3 coding DNA: TGTGCCAGCAGCTTAACATTGCTAGGCACCGGGGAGCTGTTTTTT. V is TRBV7-2 and J is TRBJ2-2; D gene uncertain. Trimming removed 2 bases at V and 4 bases at J, with 11 bases between. The CDR3 runs 15 residues. CDR1 and CDR2 from the germline V gene are SGHTA and FQGNSA.

The CDR3, as DNA: TGTGCCAGCAGCCTACTACCGGGAGGGATCGACTACGAGCAGTACTTC. Translating it yields CASSLLPGGIDYEQYF. This chain uses TRBV7-9 with TRBJ2-7; 8 bases line up with TRBD2. Germline V gene sequence: CDR1 SEHNR, CDR2 FQNEAQ (reference sequence). The CDR3 is 16 residues long. J lost 3 bases, V lost 5 bases, and 12 bases had no gene match.

J is TRBJ2-5 and V is TRBV3-1, with 13 bases fitting TRBD2. Trimming took 4 bases from V and 7 from J; bases not matched to a gene: 3. CDR1 is LGHDT and CDR2 is YNNKEL in the germline V gene (reference sequence). The CDR3 extends over 14 amino acids. CDR3 DNA: TGTGCCAGCAGCCGGACTAGCGGGAGTGGGACCCAGTACTTC. It is translated as CASSRTSGSGTQYF.

The chain carries TRBV7-9 and TRBJ2-4; D is uncertain. The CDR3 extends over 13 amino acids. From germline, CDR1 is SEHNR and CDR2 FQNEAQ (reference sequence). V was trimmed by 1 base and J by 5 bases, leaving 6 bases between them. The DNA of the CDR3 is TGTGCCAGCAGCTTAGATATTGAAAACATTCAGTACTTC. Translated: CASSLDIENIQYF.

The V gene is TRBV28, the J gene TRBJ2-7; D is ambiguous. Germline values: CDR1 MDHEN, CDR2 SYDVKM. This CDR3 comprises 15 residues. V was trimmed by 6 bases and J by 2 bases, leaving 17 bases between them. The CDR3 DNA reads as TGTGCCAGCAGCTCCTATAGCCGCTCTACCTACGAGCAGTACTTC. This gives the protein CASSSYSRSTYEQYF.

This chain uses TRBV19 with TRBJ1-4, with D perhaps TRBD1 (5 bases). The germline gives CDR1 LNHDA, CDR2 SQIVND (reference sequence). V lost 10 bases and J lost 3, with 21 bases in between. CDR3 length: 16 amino acids. CDR3 sequence reads: CATSLGRGRSNEKLFF. The CDR3 DNA is TGTGCCACCAGCTTGGGGCGCGGAAGGTCTAATGAAAAACTGTTTTTT.

The chain is built from TRBV28 and TRBJ2-3, with 13 positions matching TRBD2. This CDR3 is built from 18 residues. The germline gives CDR1 MDHEN, CDR2 SYDVKM. V shed 5 bases, J shed 3 bases, and the junction held 11 bases outside the gene matches. CDR3 bases: TGTGCCAGCAGTACCCCTTTTGGACTAGCGGGAGAGACAGATACGCAGTATTTT. Its protein product is CASSTPFGLAGETDTQYF.

This clonotype was picked up a small number of times. The V and J genes are TRBV20-1 and TRBJ2-1; D is unresolved. Trimming removed 3 bases at V and 0 bases at J, with 9 bases between. Germline V gene lookup returns CDR1 DFQATT and CDR2 SNEGSKA (reference sequence). The CDR3 runs to 14 residues. CDR3 bases: TGCAGTGCTAGCTTGTATAGCTCCTACAATGAGCAGTTCTTC. This translates into CSASLYSSYNEQFF.

This clonotype was recorded a few times. The V call is TRBV12-3 or TRBV12-4, the J call TRBJ2-1; 9 nucleotides agree with TRBD1. Unmatched junction bases numbered 6, after V lost 5 bases and J lost 1 base. The CDR3 consists of 16 residues. The CDR3 region has the DNA TGTGCCAGCAGTCCGACAGGGGGTCGATCCTACAATGAGCAGTTCTTC. This sequence encodes CASSPTGGRSYNEQFF.

V gene TRBV7-2 combines with J gene TRBJ1-2; D perhaps matches TRBD1 (5 bases). Germline V gene sequence: CDR1 SGHTA, CDR2 FQGNSA. V lost 3 bases and J lost 3, with 17 bases in between. The CDR3 spans 16 residues. The CDR3 nucleotides read TGTGCCAGCAGCTTCCTTGGGGCAATTTCCGACTATGGCTACACCTTC. Encoded protein: CASSFLGAISDYGYTF.

This clonotype has ten or more counts. V is TRBV12-3 or TRBV12-4 and J is TRBJ2-2; 8 bases are a match to TRBD1. There are 15 residues in the CDR3. After removal of 4 bases from V and 4 bases from J, the junction contained 5 bases not matched to a gene. The DNA of the CDR3 is TGTGCCAGCAGTTCCCAGGGGGCGCGCACCGGGGAGCTGTTTTTT. Protein sequence: CASSSQGARTGELFF.

This clonotype occurred a few times. V gene TRBV6-4 combines with J gene TRBJ2-1; D may be TRBD1 or TRBD2 (5 bases each). V lost 6 bases and J 0 bases, leaving 21 bases between the germline ends. This CDR3 has 18 residues. The germline CDR1 and CDR2 sequences are MRHNA and SNTAGT. CDR3: CASRLRRGELSSYNEQFF. For the CDR3, the DNA is TGTGCCAGCAGACTCAGACGGGGCGAACTAAGCTCCTACAATGAGCAGTTCTTC.

This clonotype was detected only a few times. V gene TRBV10-3 combines with J gene TRBJ2-7, with 13 positions matching TRBD2. CDR1 and CDR2 (germline): ENHRY, SYGVKD. The CDR3 contains 15 residues. V shed 4 bases, J shed 5 bases, and the junction held 5 bases outside the gene matches. The CDR3 nucleotides are TGTGCCATCAGTGGGACTAGCGGGAGTTTGGACGAGCAGTACTTC. Translating gives CAISGTSGSLDEQYF.

V and J are TRBV6-1 and TRBJ2-7; 7 bases match TRBD1. This CDR3 is 14 amino acids long. Germline V gene sequence: CDR1 MNHNS, CDR2 SASEGT. With V trimmed by 7 bases and J by 3 bases, 9 bases remained unmatched. In nucleotides, the CDR3 is TGTGCCAGCACCAAGGGAGCAGGGGGCTACGAGCAGTACTTC. Amino acids: CASTKGAGGYEQYF.

This clonotype was seen at least ten times. This sequence joins TRBV12-3 or TRBV12-4 and TRBJ2-7, with D perhaps being TRBD1 or TRBD2 (5 bases each). The CDR3 covers 14 residues. Trimming took 3 bases from V and 3 from J, leaving 12 bases between them. In DNA form, the CDR3 reads TGTGCCAGCAGTTTGGAAGGGGAGATCTACGAGCAGTACTTC. Encoded protein: CASSLEGEIYEQYF.

The chain joins TRBV10-3 to TRBJ1-1; possible D gene TRBD1, 5 bases. Germline values: CDR1 ENHRY, CDR2 SYGVKD. V gave up 2 bases and J gave up 4 bases, with 8 bases separating them. The CDR3 has 13 amino acids. CDR3 sequence: CAISEGRGTEAFF. The DNA for the CDR3 is TGTGCCATCAGTGAGGGTAGGGGCACTGAAGCTTTCTTT.

The chain links TRBV5-1 to TRBJ2-2, with TRBD2 identical over 11 bases. CDR1 and CDR2 from the germline V gene are SGHRS and YFSETQ. The CDR3 length is 15 residues. With 0 bases clipped from V and 8 bases from J, the junction kept 3 bases outside the gene matches. CDR3 sequence: CASSLATSGSGELFF. In DNA form, the CDR3 reads TGCGCCAGCAGCTTGGCCACTAGCGGGAGTGGGGAGCTGTTTTTT.

There are many counts of this clonotype. V is TRBV7-3 and J is TRBJ2-5, with D perhaps matching TRBD1 (6 bases). Trimming shortened V by 5 bases and J by 2 bases, and 9 bases separated the two germline ends. CDR3 length: 13 residues. Germline V gene lookup returns CDR1 SGHTA and CDR2 FQGTGA. The CDR3 is CASSRQVQETQYF. The CDR3 DNA sequence: TGTGCCAGCAGCCGACAGGTACAAGAGACCCAGTACTTC.

This clonotype occurred a few times. The chain combines TRBV7-2 with TRBJ2-2; 9 nucleotides align to TRBD1. The germline V gene has CDR1 SGHTA and CDR2 FQGNSA. The CDR3 loop spans 16 amino acids. V was clipped by 5 bases and J by 1 base; unmatched bases: 5. CDR3 amino acids: CASSPLTGGNTGELFF. Here the CDR3 DNA reads TGTGCCAGCAGCCCATTGACAGGGGGGAACACCGGGGAGCTGTTTTTT.